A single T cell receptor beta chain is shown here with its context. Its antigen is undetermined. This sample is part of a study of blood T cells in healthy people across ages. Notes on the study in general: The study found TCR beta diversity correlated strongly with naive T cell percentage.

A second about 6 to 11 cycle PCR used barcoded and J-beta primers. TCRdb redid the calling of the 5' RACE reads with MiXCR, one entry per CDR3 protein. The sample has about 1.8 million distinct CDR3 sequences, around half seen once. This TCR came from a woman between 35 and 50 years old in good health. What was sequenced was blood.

This chain's CDR3 is CASSPLQGRETQYF. The CDR3 DNA is TGTGCCAGCAGTCCCCTACAGGGGAGAGAGACCCAGTACTTC. The J gene is TRBJ2-5, the V gene TRBV6-5; the match to TRBD1 covers 7 bases. Germline lookup yields CDR1 MNHEY and CDR2 SVGAGI. V shed 5 bases and J 4 bases; nucleotides not matched to a gene: 7. The CDR3 runs 14 residues.